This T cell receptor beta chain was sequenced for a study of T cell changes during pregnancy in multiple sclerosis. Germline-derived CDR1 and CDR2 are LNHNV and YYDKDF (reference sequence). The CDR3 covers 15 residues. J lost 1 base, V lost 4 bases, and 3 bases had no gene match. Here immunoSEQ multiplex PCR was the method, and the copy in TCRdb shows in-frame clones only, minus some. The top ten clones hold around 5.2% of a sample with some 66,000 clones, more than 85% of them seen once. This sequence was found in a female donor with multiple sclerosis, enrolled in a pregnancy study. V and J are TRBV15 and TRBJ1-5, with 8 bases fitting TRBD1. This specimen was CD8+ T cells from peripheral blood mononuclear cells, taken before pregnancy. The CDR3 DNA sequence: TGTGCCACCAGCACCAGACAGGGGAGCAATCAGCCCCAGCATTTT. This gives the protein CATSTRQGSNQPQHF.